This entry lists 18 T cell receptor beta chains sequenced from one sample in a study of regulatory T cells in long-lasting Graves disease. Arm-PCR with iRepertoire HTBI primers amplified the CDR3 regions for these TCR beta libraries. TCRdb itself ran the multiplex PCR reads through MiXCR, one entry per CDR3 protein. The table lists roughly 500,000 distinct CDR3 sequences, 14% of them singletons, with roughly a sixth in the top ten. Time point denoted: newly diagnosed GD, antithyroid drugs for less than 3 months. The authors made the TCR library using RNA they extracted from PBMCs. This sample was shared with a second study, whose subject was T cells in Graves' hyperthyroidism and ophthalmopathy.

The sample consisted of peripheral blood mononuclear cells (PBMCs), taken at new diagnosis, from a patient treated with antithyroid drugs. The receptors derive from a woman aged 45-65 years with Graves disease.

This clonotype has a handful of counts. This chain links TRBV18 with TRBJ1-4, with D unresolved. CDR3 length: 15 amino acids. The ends were cut back, 0 bases at V and 7 bases at J, with 12 bases in the middle. Germline V gene sequence: CDR1 KGHSH, CDR2 LQKENI. CDR3 nucleotides: TGTGCCAGCTCACCACCGGAGTCCCAGACTGAAAAACTGTTTTTT. As protein: CASSPPESQTEKLFF.

Ten or more counts support this clonotype. The chain has TRBV6-5 and TRBJ1-2; perhaps TRBD1 as D (5 bases). The CDR3 covers 16 residues. Trimming stripped 0 bases from V and 8 bases from J, with 19 bases between. CDR1 MNHEY and CDR2 SVGAGI come from the germline V gene. The chain's CDR3 is CASSYSYNRREEGYTF. The CDR3 DNA reads TGTGCCAGCAGTTACTCGTACAATCGCAGGGAAGAGGGCTACACCTTC.

This clonotype was seen at least ten times. The gene calls are TRBV3-1 and TRBJ2-7; 10 positions agree with TRBD1. Germline lookup yields CDR1 LGHDT and CDR2 YNNKEL (reference sequence). Trimming cost V 3 bases and J 7 bases; bases outside gene matches: 6. This CDR3 spans 14 amino acids. The CDR3 bases are TGTGCCAGCAGCCATGGGACAGGGGATGGGGAGCAGTACTTC. As protein: CASSHGTGDGEQYF.

This clonotype has a handful of counts. V is TRBV20-1 and J is TRBJ2-3, with D maybe TRBD2 (6 bases). Trimming took 2 bases from V and 4 from J, leaving 19 bases between them. CDR1 is DFQATT and CDR2 is SNEGSKA in the germline V gene (reference sequence). This CDR3 is built from 16 residues. The CDR3 bases are TGCAGTGCTAGACGAATTAGCGGAAAAGAGGCAGATACGCAGTATTTT. Translated, it gives CSARRISGKEADTQYF.

This clonotype was detected many times. The chain carries TRBV2 and TRBJ2-1; TRBD2 matches at 9 bases. V lost 6 bases and J lost 4; bases outside the gene matches: 10. The germline CDR1 and CDR2 sequences are SNHLY and FYNNEI. The CDR3 totals 16 residues. The CDR3 spells CASSFRGGLAYNEQFF. CDR3 DNA: TGTGCCAGCAGCTTCCGAGGGGGACTAGCTTACAATGAGCAGTTCTTC. Full variable domain (rest looked up from reference TRBV2 and TRBJ2-1): EPEVTQTPSHQVTQMGQEVILRCVPISNHLYFYWYRQILGQKVEFLVSFYNNEISEKSEIFDDQFSVERPDGSNFTLKIRSTKLEDSAMYFCASSFRGGLAYNEQFFGPGTRLTVL.

This clonotype was recorded many times. CDR3 DNA sequence: TGTGCCAGCAGCCCCCCCCGAGCGGGAGGGTATGGTGAGCAGTTCTTC. Its translation is CASSPPRAGGYGEQFF. J is TRBJ2-1 and V is TRBV3-1; 10 bases are shared with TRBD2. Germline V lookup: CDR1 LGHDT, CDR2 YNNKEL (reference sequence). V was pared by 4 bases and J by 9 bases, with 12 bases of the junction left unmatched. This CDR3 is 16 amino acids long.

In DNA, the CDR3 is TGTGCCAGTAGTATCCACTCTAACTATGGCTACACCTTC. Translated: CASSIHSNYGYTF. The chain uses TRBV19 and TRBJ1-2; D gene ambiguous. V was cut by 3 bases and J by 0 bases, with 5 bases left in between. CDR3 length: 13 residues. Germline V gene sequence: CDR1 LNHDA, CDR2 SQIVND (reference sequence).

A word on this clonotype: A much larger clone lies a single base off, so this may be a read error. The chain combines TRBV25-1 with TRBJ1-2; a weak D match, TRBD1 (5 bases). Germline CDR1 is MGHDK and CDR2 is SYGVNS. CDR3 length: 14 amino acids. CDR3 residues: CASSEYADNYGYIF. Here the CDR3 DNA reads TGTGCCAGCAGTGAATATGCGGACAACTATGGCTACATCTTC.

The gene calls are TRBV5-4 and TRBJ2-7, with D perhaps matching TRBD1 or TRBD2 (5 bases each). Germline assignment: CDR1 SGHNT and CDR2 YYREEE (reference sequence). V lost 5 bases and J lost 0, with 15 bases in between. CDR3 length: 15 amino acids. CDR3 DNA sequence: TGTGCCAGCAGTCAGGCCGGGGCCCGCTCCTACGAGCAGTACTTC. Its translation is CASSQAGARSYEQYF.

This clonotype was recorded many times. V is TRBV2 and J is TRBJ2-7; a weak D match, TRBD2 (5 bases). Germline assignment: CDR1 SNHLY and CDR2 FYNNEI. This CDR3 region has 12 residues. The V and J ends lost 6 bases and 6 bases respectively, with 12 bases between them. The CDR3 DNA follows: TGTGCCAGCAGGGGAACTAGTTTCGAGCAGTACTTC. It is translated as CASRGTSFEQYF.

The chain uses TRBV24-1 and TRBJ2-4; 9 bases map to TRBD1. Germline CDR1 KGHDR, CDR2 SFDVKD. V was pared by 4 bases and J by 2 bases, with 5 bases of the junction left unmatched. The CDR3 totals 16 residues. CDR3 residues: CATSDSGTGSKNIQYF. The CDR3 DNA follows: TGTGCCACCAGTGACTCCGGGACAGGGTCCAAAAACATTCAGTACTTC.

J is TRBJ2-7 and V is TRBV5-1; 12 bases align to TRBD1. The CDR3 has 16 residues. Germline values: CDR1 SGHRS, CDR2 YFSETQ. V lost 5 bases, J lost 7 bases, and 13 bases stayed unmatched. The CDR3 loop reads CASRHLPGQGAVEQYF. The CDR3 region has the DNA TGCGCCAGCAGACATTTACCGGGACAGGGGGCGGTTGAGCAGTACTTC.

Turning to this clonotype: At one of its ends the junction is not consistent with the germline gene, which may arise from a read error. The chain has TRBV20-1 and TRBJ2-3; D remains ambiguous. Germline lookup yields CDR1 DFQATT and CDR2 SNEGSKA (reference sequence). The CDR3 extends over 11 amino acids. The CDR3 sequence is CSAPVWDTRYF. The CDR3 DNA follows: TGCAGTGCGCCCGTTTGGGATACGCGGTATTTT.

The chain joins TRBV5-5 to TRBJ2-3, with D uncertain. The germline V gene has CDR1 SGHKS and CDR2 YYEKEE (reference sequence). With 4 bases removed from V and 0 bases from J, the gap between germline ends came to 12 bases. The length of the CDR3 is 15 residues. This chain's CDR3 is CASSQSFASTDTQYF. The CDR3, as DNA: TGTGCCAGCAGCCAGTCCTTCGCTAGCACAGATACGCAGTATTTT.

This clonotype was recorded many times. The V call is TRBV12-3 or TRBV12-4, the J call TRBJ1-1; possible D gene TRBD1, 6 bases. This CDR3 spans 15 amino acids. Trimming took off 7 bases at V and 0 bases at J, with 15 bases between the two ends. The CDR3 coding sequence is TGTGCCAGCACCCTATCTACAGGGTTGAACACTGAAGCTTTCTTT. It codes for CASTLSTGLNTEAFF.

This clonotype showed up many times. The V gene is TRBV20-1, the J gene TRBJ1-5, with a possible D match to TRBD1 (6 bases). V shed 0 bases and J shed 1 base, with 16 bases lying between them. Germline V gene sequence: CDR1 DFQATT, CDR2 SNEGSKA (reference sequence). The CDR3 spans 17 residues. CDR3 region: CSARDLKGDWSNQPQHF. The CDR3 region has the DNA TGCAGTGCTAGAGATCTAAAGGGGGACTGGAGCAATCAGCCCCAGCATTTT.

In this sample, this clonotype turned up many times. The genes are TRBV28 and TRBJ1-1; unclear D gene. Germline V gene data show CDR1 as MDHEN and CDR2 as SYDVKM. The CDR3 totals 12 residues. Trimming left V 6 bases short and J 7 bases short, with 12 bases between. The CDR3 here is CASSLRSSEAFF. DNA for the CDR3: TGTGCCAGCAGCTTGAGGTCTAGTGAAGCTTTCTTT.

Regarding this clonotype: Sequence at one end of the junction differs from germline and may be a read error. The chain links TRBV13 to TRBJ2-7; no clear D gene. The CDR3 runs 14 residues. The germline CDR1 and CDR2 sequences are PRHDT and FYEKMQ (reference sequence). The CDR3 region is CASSLNLRAYERYF. As DNA, the CDR3 is TGTGCCAGCAGCTTAAATTTACGAGCCTACGAGCGGTACTTC.